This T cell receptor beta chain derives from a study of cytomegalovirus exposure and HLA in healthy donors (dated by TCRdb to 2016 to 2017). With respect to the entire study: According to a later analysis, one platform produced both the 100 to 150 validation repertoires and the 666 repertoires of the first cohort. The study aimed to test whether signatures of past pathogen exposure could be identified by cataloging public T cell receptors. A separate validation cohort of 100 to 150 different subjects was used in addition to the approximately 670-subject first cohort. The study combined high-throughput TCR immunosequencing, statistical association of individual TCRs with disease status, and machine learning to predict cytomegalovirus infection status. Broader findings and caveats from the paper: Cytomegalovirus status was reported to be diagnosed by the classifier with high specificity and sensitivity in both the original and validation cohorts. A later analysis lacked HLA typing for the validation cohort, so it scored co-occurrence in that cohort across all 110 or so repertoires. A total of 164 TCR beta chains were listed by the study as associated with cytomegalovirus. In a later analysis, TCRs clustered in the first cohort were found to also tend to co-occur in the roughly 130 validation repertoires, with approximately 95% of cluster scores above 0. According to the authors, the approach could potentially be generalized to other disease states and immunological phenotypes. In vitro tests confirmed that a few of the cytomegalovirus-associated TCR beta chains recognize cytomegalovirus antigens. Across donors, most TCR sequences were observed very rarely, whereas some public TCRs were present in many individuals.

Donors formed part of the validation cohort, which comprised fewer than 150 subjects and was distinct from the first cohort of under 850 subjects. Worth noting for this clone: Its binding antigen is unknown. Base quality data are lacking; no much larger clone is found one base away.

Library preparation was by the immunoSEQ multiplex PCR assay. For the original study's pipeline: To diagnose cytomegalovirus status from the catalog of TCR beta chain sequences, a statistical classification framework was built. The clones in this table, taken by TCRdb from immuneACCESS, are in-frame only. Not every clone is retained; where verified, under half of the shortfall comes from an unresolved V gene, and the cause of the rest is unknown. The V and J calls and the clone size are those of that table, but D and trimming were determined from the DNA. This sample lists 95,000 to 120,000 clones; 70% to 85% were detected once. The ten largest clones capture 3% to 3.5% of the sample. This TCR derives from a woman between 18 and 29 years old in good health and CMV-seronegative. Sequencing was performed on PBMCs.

The nucleotide sequence is TGTGCCCTGCAGGGTGTCAATTCACCCCTCCACTTT. Translated, it gives CALQGVNSPLHF. The sequence is built from TRBV6-1 and TRBJ1-6; possibly the D gene is TRBD1, per 5 matching bases. The CDR3 contains 12 residues, cysteine and phenylalanine counted. The sequence is cut down to CDR3 DNA, 36 bases in frame from base 1. CDR1 MNHNS and CDR2 SASEGT were looked up in the germline V gene. Cut back by 11 bases and 7 bases, the V and J ends lie 12 bases apart.